The clone carrying this TCR beta chain has a count of ten or more. What it binds is not known. The data stem from a study of metastatic and nonmetastatic thyroid tumors. Study as a whole: Peripheral blood and tumor or nodule samples from malignant and benign thyroid patients were compared. Overall study results and limits: Compared with benign nodules, malignant thyroid tumors were reported to have significantly higher TCR beta diversity in both blood and tumor.

After removal of 6 bases from V and 0 bases from J, the junction contained 7 bases not matched to a gene. CDR3 length: 16 amino acids. Germline CDR1 is SNHLY and CDR2 is FYNNEI. MiXCR reprocessed the PCR reads for TCRdb. Seen here are about 4,000 clones, 22% observed once, and the top ten hold about 30%. Prior to thyroid surgery, none of the patients had received any treatment. The chain combines TRBV2 with TRBJ1-3; 8 positions match TRBD1. The sample taken for sequencing was tumor tissue. The sequence derives from a male donor with papillary thyroid cancer or a benign thyroid nodule (not recorded which). Some clones in this sample may be carry-over from other donors' samples. This CDR3 is CASSATGAFSGNTIYF. As DNA, the CDR3 is TGTGCCAGCAGCGCGACAGGGGCTTTCTCTGGAAACACCATATATTTT.